This T cell receptor (beta chain) was sequenced in a study of pediatric ulcerative colitis. Study-wide points: Substantially fewer templates came from a couple of patients' blood samples. Blood-rectal clonal overlap within each person was significantly higher in ulcerative colitis patients than controls.

During colonoscopy, one to two rectal pinch biopsies were collected. No immunosuppressive drugs were given to ulcerative colitis patients before diagnostic colonoscopy. V gave up 3 bases and J gave up 0 bases, with 9 bases separating them. Germline V gene sequence: CDR1 MNHEY, CDR2 SMNVEV (reference sequence). The CDR3 runs 15 residues. Concerning this clone itself: Its target is unknown.

The assay was immunoSEQ multiplex PCR, and TCRdb's table has in-frame clones only and misses some. The profile covers more than 15,000 clones, with 74% appearing a single time and roughly 3.1% taken by the ten largest. This chain uses TRBV27 with TRBJ2-1; maybe TRBD1 (5 bases). The TCR sequence derives from a girl aged 10 to 17 with moderate ulcerative colitis. Specimen: gut tissue. The CDR3 DNA is TGTGCCAGCAGTTTTGGGGCTGACTCCTACAATGAGCAGTTCTTC. Translation gives CASSFGADSYNEQFF.